This T cell receptor beta chain derives from a study of T cells in Graves' hyperthyroidism and ophthalmopathy. The overall study: Blood from the periphery was taken at initial diagnosis, before any treatment.

V shed 2 bases and J shed 3 bases, with 10 bases lying between them. The CDR3 covers 13 residues. From germline, CDR1 is DFQATT and CDR2 SNEGSKA (reference sequence). Comment on this clonotype: Its antigen remains unidentified.

The study, taken as a whole, reports: Onset of ophthalmopathy came a median around 6.5 months after the model predicted it. Blood held most thyroid clonotypes expanded above 0.001 frequency.

Pregnant or lactating patients were excluded, as were those with uncontrolled infection or other autoimmune disease. RNA transcripts served as the template for amplifying TCR beta CDR3 regions. TCR CDR3 regions were first amplified by RT-PCR with HTBI primers. Each CDR3 protein gets one entry after TCRdb re-called the multiplex PCR reads with MiXCR. This sample has about 270,000 distinct CDR3 sequences, with 22% found just once. The sample comprised blood. This receptor was identified in a man aged 25-45 years with Graves' ophthalmopathy. The V gene is TRBV20-1, the J gene TRBJ2-5; D remains ambiguous. In DNA form, the CDR3 reads TGCAGTGCTAGAAGGTGGGATAAAGAGACCCAGTACTTC. This gives the protein CSARRWDKETQYF.